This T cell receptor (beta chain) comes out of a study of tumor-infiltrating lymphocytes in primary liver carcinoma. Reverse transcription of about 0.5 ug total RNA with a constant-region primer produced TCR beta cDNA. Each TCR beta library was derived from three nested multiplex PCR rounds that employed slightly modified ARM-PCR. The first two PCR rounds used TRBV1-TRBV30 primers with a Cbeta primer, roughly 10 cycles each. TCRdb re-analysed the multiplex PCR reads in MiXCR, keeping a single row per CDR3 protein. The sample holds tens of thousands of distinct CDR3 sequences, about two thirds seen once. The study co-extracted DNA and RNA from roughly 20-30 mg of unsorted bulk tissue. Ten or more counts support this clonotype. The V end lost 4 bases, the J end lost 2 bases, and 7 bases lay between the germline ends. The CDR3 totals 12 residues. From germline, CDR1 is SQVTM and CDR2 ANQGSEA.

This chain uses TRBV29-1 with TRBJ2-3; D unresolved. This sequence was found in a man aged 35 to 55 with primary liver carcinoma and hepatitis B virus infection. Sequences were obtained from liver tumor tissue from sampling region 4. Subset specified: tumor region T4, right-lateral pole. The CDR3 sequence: CSVAPSTDTQYF. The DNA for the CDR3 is TGCAGCGTTGCCCCTTCCACAGATACGCAGTATTTT.